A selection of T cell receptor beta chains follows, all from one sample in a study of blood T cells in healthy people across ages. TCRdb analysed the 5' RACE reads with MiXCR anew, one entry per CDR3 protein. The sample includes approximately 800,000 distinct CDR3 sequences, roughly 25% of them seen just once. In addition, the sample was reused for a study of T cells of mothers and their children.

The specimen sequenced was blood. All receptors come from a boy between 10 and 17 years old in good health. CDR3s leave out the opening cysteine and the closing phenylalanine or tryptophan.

ASRPPGTGVYEQY	TRBJ2-7	TRBV28
SVEAQSDTEAF	TRBJ1-1	TRBV29-1
ASSPYLRGETQY	TRBJ2-5	TRBV27
ASSEWDRDFYGYT	TRBJ1-2	TRBV6-1
ATATSGHTDTQY	TRBJ2-3	TRBV28
ASSWDEQF	TRBJ2-1	TRBV7-2
ASTKGGGSPEAF	TRBJ1-1	TRBV2
ASSLGGTSGPSETQY	NA	TRBV7-2
ASGNGLAGGGETQY	TRBJ2-5	TRBV28
SVTDRADEQY	TRBJ2-7	TRBV29-1
ASSQPASGYNEQF	TRBJ2-1	TRBV4-2
ASSVQGDYYEQY	TRBJ2-7	TRBV9
GVEKNGNTEAF	TRBJ1-1	TRBV29-1
ASSYGTRPSKNIQY	TRBJ2-4	TRBV5-6
SVVAGPSYGYT	TRBJ1-2	TRBV29-1